What follows are 18 T cell receptor beta chains derived from one specimen sequenced in a study of T cell responses to AZD1222 COVID-19 vaccine. Using immunoSEQ multiplex PCR, the repertoire was profiled, and TCRdb retains in-frame clones only, with some absent. The data show about 120,000 clones, roughly 90% seen once. This material consisted of peripheral blood, taken on day 0 of AZD1222 vaccination. The receptors were gathered from an adult in good health.

The table lists this clone with a count of one. The genes are TRBV18 and TRBJ1-4, with D perhaps TRBD1 (5 bases). Germline V gives CDR1 KGHSH, CDR2 LQKENI. CDR3 length: 16 residues. V was trimmed by 0 bases and J by 7 bases, leaving 15 bases between them. CDR3 residues: CASSPPLRVSGEKLFF. CDR3 nucleotide sequence: TGTGCCAGCTCACCACCCCTCAGGGTGAGCGGTGAAAAACTGTTTTTT.

This clone appeared a single time. The chain employs TRBV28 and TRBJ1-5; D remains unclear. Trimming stripped 4 bases from V and 1 base from J, with 8 bases between. The germline V gene has CDR1 MDHEN and CDR2 SYDVKM. The CDR3 contains 14 residues. The CDR3 bases are TGTGCCAGCAGTTGGGCGGGAAGCAATCAGCCCCAGCATTTT. It is translated as CASSWAGSNQPQHF. The whole variable domain, remainder taken from reference TRBV28 and TRBJ1-5, is DVKVTQSSRYLVKRTGEKVFLECVQDMDHENMFWYRQDPGLGLRLIYFSYDVKMKEKGDIPEGYSVSREKKERFSLILESASTNQTSMYLCASSWAGSNQPQHFGDGTRLSIL.

This chain links TRBV9 with TRBJ2-7; TRBD2 aligns across 7 bases. The germline V gene has CDR1 SGDLS and CDR2 YYNGEE. This CDR3 region has 14 residues. J gave up 6 bases and V 7 bases, and 13 bases lay outside the gene matches. CDR3 DNA: TGTGCCAGCTCCCGGGTGGGGGAGGGAGGCGAGCAGTACTTC. Residues: CASSRVGEGGEQYF.

This rearrangement joins TRBV7-9 to TRBJ2-3; D ambiguous. The germline V gene encodes CDR1 SEHNR and CDR2 FQNEAQ (reference sequence). CDR3 length equals 14 residues. The ends were cut back, 2 bases at V and 0 bases at J, with 6 bases in the middle. The CDR3 spells CASSLSMSTDTQYF. The DNA of the CDR3 is TGTGCCAGCAGCTTATCAATGAGCACAGATACGCAGTATTTT.

The chain recombines TRBV27 with TRBJ1-2; a weak D match, TRBD1 (6 bases). Germline assignment: CDR1 MNHEY and CDR2 SMNVEV (reference sequence). Trimming took 5 bases from V and 2 from J, leaving 9 bases between them. The CDR3 has 13 residues. DNA for the CDR3: TGTGCCAGCAGTACCCAGGGGAACTATGGCTACACCTTC. Translating it yields CASSTQGNYGYTF.

The gene calls are TRBV2 and TRBJ2-7; D ambiguous. V gave up 7 bases and J gave up 0 bases, with 7 bases separating them. In germline, CDR1 is SNHLY, CDR2 FYNNEI. The CDR3 covers 12 residues. The CDR3 region has the DNA TGTGCCAGCAAGGATAGCTCCTACGAGCAGTACTTC. As protein: CASKDSSYEQYF. The entire variable domain, with the rest obtained from reference TRBV2 and TRBJ2-7, is as follows: EPEVTQTPSHQVTQMGQEVILRCVPISNHLYFYWYRQILGQKVEFLVSFYNNEISEKSEIFDDQFSVERPDGSNFTLKIRSTKLEDSAMYFCASKDSSYEQYFGPGTRLTVT.

This rearrangement joins TRBV15 to TRBJ1-5; D call uncertain. Germline V gene lookup returns CDR1 LNHNV and CDR2 YYDKDF (reference sequence). V was clipped by 1 base and J by 1 base, with 11 bases between them. The CDR3 spans 16 residues. The CDR3 region has the DNA TGTGCCACCAGCAGAGTGGGCAGTTCGAGCAATCAGCCCCAGCATTTT. Its protein product is CATSRVGSSSNQPQHF.

The rearrangement links TRBV13 to TRBJ1-2; perhaps TRBD1 as D (5 bases). This CDR3 has 11 amino acids. Trimming stripped 3 bases from V and 8 bases from J, with 7 bases between. Germline lookup yields CDR1 PRHDT and CDR2 FYEKMQ (reference sequence). The CDR3 loop reads CASSFGGGYTF. The CDR3 DNA sequence: TGTGCCAGCAGCTTTGGGGGAGGCTACACCTTC.

In nucleotides, the CDR3 is TGTGCCAGCAGCATAGATTCCGTGGAGCTGTTTTTT. Amino acid sequence: CASSIDSVELFF. The chain combines TRBV5-4 with TRBJ2-2; no reliable D call. The CDR3 is 12 amino acids. CDR1 and CDR2 (germline): SGHNT, YYREEE (reference sequence). The germline V and J ends were trimmed by 4 bases and 10 bases, with 11 bases remaining between them.

The gene calls are TRBV19 and TRBJ1-4; 9 nucleotides align to TRBD1. CDR1 LNHDA and CDR2 SQIVND come from the germline V gene (reference sequence). With V trimmed by 5 bases and J by 9 bases, 10 bases remained unmatched. The CDR3 runs 15 residues. CDR3 DNA sequence: TGTGCCAGTAGTTTCACGGGACAGGGTGGAAAAAAACTGTTTTTT. It yields the protein CASSFTGQGGKKLFF.

Turning to this clone: An end of the junction does not agree with germline; a read error may underlie this. This rearrangement joins TRBV7-2 to TRBJ2-1, with TRBD2 identical over 10 bases. The CDR3 has 14 amino acids. Germline V lookup: CDR1 SGHTA, CDR2 FQGNSA. The DNA for the CDR3 is TGTGCCAGCAGCTTAGGGGGACTAGCGCTCGAGAGGGTCTTC. Protein: CASSLGGLALERVF.

The V and J genes are TRBV7-6 and TRBJ2-7, with a possible D match to TRBD1 (5 bases). V dropped 1 base and J dropped 3 bases, with 13 bases sitting between them. Germline V gene sequence: CDR1 SGHVS, CDR2 FNYEAQ. CDR3 length: 15 residues. CDR3 protein: CASSLVDSRVYEQYF. CDR3 nucleotides: TGTGCCAGCAGCTTAGTTGACAGCCGGGTCTACGAGCAGTACTTC.

This chain connects TRBV4-1 to TRBJ2-7; a possible D gene is TRBD1 (6 bases). The CDR3 extends over 15 amino acids. V was trimmed by 6 bases and J by 3 bases, leaving 18 bases between them. Germline V gene sequence: CDR1 MGHRA, CDR2 YSYEKL. Written as DNA, the CDR3 is TGCGCCAGCAGACTGAGTTGGACAGCCAACTACGAGCAGTACTTC. It translates to CASRLSWTANYEQYF.

The genes are TRBV14 and TRBJ1-6, with TRBD1 identical over 7 bases. The V gene end was trimmed by 5 bases and the J gene end by 3 bases; junction bases not matched to a gene: 10. The CDR3 extends over 17 amino acids. Germline V CDR1 and CDR2: SGHDN, FVKESK. In DNA form, the CDR3 reads TGTGCCAGCAGCACCCAGACAGGGTTCGGCTATAATTCACCCCTCCACTTT. This codes for CASSTQTGFGYNSPLHF.

V gene TRBV23-1 combines with J gene TRBJ1-2; D ambiguous. TRBV23-1 qualifies as an ORF whose function is uncertain. V dropped 5 bases and J dropped 8 bases, with 24 bases sitting between them. The CDR3 has 16 residues. CDR3 sequence (DNA): TGCGCCAGCAGTATCCCGGACCGAGACCAGAAAGGGGGCTACACCTTC. Translating gives CASSIPDRDQKGGYTF.

With respect to this clone: Different DNA sequences within this sample yield the same CDR3. J is TRBJ2-7 and V is TRBV7-2; 10 bases fit TRBD2. V shed 1 base and J 2 bases; nucleotides not matched to a gene: 2. Per the germline V gene, CDR1 is SGHTA and CDR2 is FQGNSA. The CDR3 is made up of 15 amino acids. CDR3 amino acids: CASSLEAGGPYEQYF. As DNA, the CDR3 is TGTGCCAGCAGCTTAGAAGCGGGGGGGCCCTACGAGCAGTACTTC.

The chain couples TRBV5-6 to TRBJ1-2; 7 bases agree with TRBD1. CDR3 size: 15 residues. Per the germline V gene, CDR1 is SGHDT and CDR2 is YYEEEE. Trimming cost V 3 bases and J 4 bases; bases outside gene matches: 9. DNA of the CDR3: TGTGCCAGCAGCTCCGAAGACCAGGGGGGCTATGGCTACACCTTC. It specifies CASSSEDQGGYGYTF.

The rearrangement links TRBV30 to TRBJ2-7; D is ambiguous. The CDR3 is 13 amino acids. Trimming pared 2 bases from V and 3 bases from J, leaving 11 bases between. CDR1 and CDR2 (germline): GTSNPN, SVGIG (reference sequence). CDR3 DNA: TGTGCCTGGAGTATGTGCCGAATCTACGAGCAGTACTTC. This sequence encodes CAWSMCRIYEQYF.